This TCR beta chain was identified during a study of shared clonotypes between healthy human individuals. The CDR3 contains 15 residues. Looked up from germline, CDR1 is SGHTA and CDR2 is FQGNSA. With 1 base removed from V and 0 bases from J, the gap between germline ends came to 7 bases. Several immunoSEQ 96-well plates shared each subset's DNA, each plate a replicate. Sequenced by immunoSEQ multiplex PCR; TCRdb stores in-frame clones only, minus some. The sample consists of about half a million clones, about 72% of them appearing once. The chain employs TRBV7-2 and TRBJ1-3, with D uncertain. The sample comprised PBMCs. The receptor comes from a woman between 40 and 55 years old in good health. Some clones in this sample may be carry-over from other donors' samples. This CDR3 is CASSLEVTSGNTIYF. In nucleotides, the CDR3 is TGTGCCAGCAGCTTAGAGGTCACCTCTGGAAACACCATATATTTT. Based on the CDR3 plus reference TRBV7-2 and TRBJ1-3, the full variable domain is GAGVSQSPSNKVTEKGKDVELRCDPISGHTALYWYRQSLGQGLEFLIYFQGNSAPDKSGLPSDRFSAERTGGSVSTLTIQRTQQEDSAVYLCASSLEVTSGNTIYFGEGSWLTVV.